This T cell receptor beta chain is from a study of vaccination effects on CD4 cells after COVID-19. Regarding the study as a whole: After vaccination, at late timepoints, clones induced by infection and by vaccine contracted markedly.

After more than 9 days in culture, the CD4+ T cells were isolated. Two-dose vaccination with either BNT162b2 or mRNA-1273 was given to the participants. On this clone: The antigen is not known.

Sequencing was performed with immunoSEQ multiplex PCR; in TCRdb, only in-frame clones are kept and a portion is missing. The repertoire holds about 66,000 clones, with around 85% as singletons. Here the sequenced sample was CD4+ T cells from PBMCs cultured without peptide, taken after COVID-19 vaccination. The sequence derives from a human donor who received a COVID-19 vaccine.

The chain's CDR3 is CASSPRGAENTEAFF. The CDR3 region has the DNA TGTGCCAGCAGCCCACGGGGGGCCGAGAACACTGAAGCTTTCTTT. V is TRBV9 and J is TRBJ1-1, with TRBD1 as a possible D gene (6 bases). Trimming removed 4 bases from V and 1 base from J, with 14 bases in between. Germline V gives CDR1 SGDLS, CDR2 YYNGEE. The length of the CDR3 is 15 residues.